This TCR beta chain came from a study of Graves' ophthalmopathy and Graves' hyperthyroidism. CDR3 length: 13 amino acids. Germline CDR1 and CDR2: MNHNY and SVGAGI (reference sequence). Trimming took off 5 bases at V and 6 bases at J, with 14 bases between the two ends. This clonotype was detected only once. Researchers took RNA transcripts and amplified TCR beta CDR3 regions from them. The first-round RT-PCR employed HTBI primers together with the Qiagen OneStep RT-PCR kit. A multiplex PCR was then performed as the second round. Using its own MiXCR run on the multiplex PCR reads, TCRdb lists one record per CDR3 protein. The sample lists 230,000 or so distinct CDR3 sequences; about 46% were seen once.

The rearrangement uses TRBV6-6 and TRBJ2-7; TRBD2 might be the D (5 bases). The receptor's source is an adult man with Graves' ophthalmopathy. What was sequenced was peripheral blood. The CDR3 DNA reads TGTGCCAGCAGTATCCTAGCCTGGGGCGAGCAGTACTTC. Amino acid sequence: CASSILAWGEQYF.